This is a list of T cell receptor beta chains from one sample in a study of cytomegalovirus exposure and HLA in healthy donors. The protocol was immunoSEQ multiplex PCR, while the TCRdb copy is restricted to in-frame clones and leaves out a portion. The sample yields 70,000 to 100,000 clones, approximately 64% seen once. Material: PBMCs. The receptors were gathered from a woman aged 50 to 65 in good health and CMV-seropositive. Both conserved end residues are part of each CDR3. A D gene is named only where the DNA matches it firmly. Size is omitted from some rows. Given values are once, few, many or a class for expanded clones.

d_call,v_call,j_call,clone_size,cdr3_nt,cdr3_aa
TRBD1,TRBV6-1,TRBJ1-2,.,TGTGCCAGCAGTAAGGGACAGTTTAACTATGGCTACACCTTC,CASSKGQFNYGYTF
TRBD2,TRBV9,TRBJ2-1,few,TGTGCCAGCAGCGTAGGGACTAGCCATGAGCAGTTCTTC,CASSVGTSHEQFF
.,TRBV6-5,TRBJ2-3,.,TGTGCCAGCAGTTACTCGGCGGGCAAATCAGATACGCAGTATTTT,CASSYSAGKSDTQYF
.,TRBV11-1,TRBJ1-1,.,TGTGCCAGCAGCTTACTACGGGGGGGTGAAGCTTTCTTT,CASSLLRGGEAFF
.,TRBV20-1,TRBJ1-2,once,TGCAGTGCACAGTCTGACTATGGCTACACCTTC,CSAQSDYGYTF
.,TRBV6-5,TRBJ2-7,.,TGTGCCAGCAGCCAGGGTGGCGAGCAGTACTTC,CASSQGGEQYF
.,TRBV9,TRBJ2-3,.,TGTGCCAGCAGCCCATCAACAGATACGCAGTATTTT,CASSPSTDTQYF
.,TRBV7-9,TRBJ1-1,.,TGTGCCAGCAGCTTACTACAGATGAACACTGAAGCTTTCTTT,CASSLLQMNTEAFF
.,TRBV5-1,TRBJ2-7,.,TGCGCCAGCAGCTTGACCCGGGACATCATCTACGAGCAGTACTTC,CASSLTRDIIYEQYF
TRBD1,TRBV5-6,TRBJ2-1,.,TGTGCCAGCAGCCCGGGGACAGGGAATCGGAATGAGCAGTTCTTC,CASSPGTGNRNEQFF
TRBD2,TRBV9,TRBJ2-2,.,TGTGCCAGCGGATATAGCGGGGGGGCCCTCCTGAACACCGGGGAGCTGTTTTTT,CASGYSGGALLNTGELFF
TRBD1,TRBV7-8,TRBJ1-2,.,TGTGCCAGCAGCTTAGAAGCCCGGACAGGGATAAAACTATATGGCTACACCTTC,CASSLEARTGIKLYGYTF
TRBD2,TRBV7-2,TRBJ2-1,.,TGTGCCAGCAGCCTGGGACTAGCGGATTACAATGAGCAGTTCTTC,CASSLGLADYNEQFF
.,TRBV4-3,TRBJ1-3,.,TGCGCCAGCAGCCAAGACTGGACAACACACTCTGGAAACACCATATATTTT,CASSQDWTTHSGNTIYF
.,TRBV5-6,TRBJ1-2,.,TGTGCCAGCAGCCTCGGGGGATACTATGGCTACACCTTC,CASSLGGYYGYTF
TRBD1,TRBV7-2,TRBJ1-2,few,TGTGCCAGCAGCTCACTCGGGACAGGGGCGACCTATGGCTACACCTTC,CASSSLGTGATYGYTF
.,TRBV28,TRBJ1-2,few,TGTGCCAGCAGTGACAGGAACTATGGCTACACCTTC,CASSDRNYGYTF
TRBD1,TRBV28,TRBJ1-2,once,TGTGCCAGCAGTTTTTACAGGGGGATGGGGGGCTACACCTTC,CASSFYRGMGGYTF
.,TRBV6-5,TRBJ2-7,.,TGTGCCAGCAGTCTCCCACAGGGCGACGAGCAGTACTTC,CASSLPQGDEQYF
TRBD1,TRBV29-1,TRBJ2-7,.,TGCAGCGTTGAAGGGACAGGTGCCTACGAGCAGTACTTC,CSVEGTGAYEQYF
TRBD1,TRBV30,TRBJ1-4,.,TGTGCCTGGAGTATGGGGACAGGGAAGTTTGCTGAAAAACTGTTTTTT,CAWSMGTGKFAEKLFF
.,TRBV6-1,TRBJ1-1,.,TGTGCCAGCAGCCCCGGCTGGGGGGAGGGGGTGAAAGCTTTCTTT,CASSPGWGEGVKAFF
TRBD2,TRBV6-5,TRBJ2-4,few,TGTGCCAGCAGTTACGGGTTTAGCGGGGGAAAAAACATTCAGTACTTC,CASSYGFSGGKNIQYF
.,TRBV19,TRBJ1-5,.,TGTGCCAGTAGCGCAGGGGGCAATCAGCCCCAGCATTTT,CASSAGGNQPQHF
.,TRBV2,TRBJ1-3,.,TGTGCCAGCAGTGATTTACAGGGTACAAACACCATATATTTT,CASSDLQGTNTIYF
.,TRBV30,TRBJ2-2,few,TGTGCCTGGAGTGTAAAGGGGGGGACCGGGGAGCTGTTTTTT,CAWSVKGGTGELFF
.,TRBV6-5,TRBJ1-6,few,TGTGCCAGCAGTTACTTACAGGGTAAATCACCCCTCCACTTT,CASSYLQGKSPLHF
.,TRBV4-1,TRBJ1-5,.,TGCGCCAGCAGCCAACAGAAAAGCAATCAGCCCCAGCATTTT,CASSQQKSNQPQHF
TRBD1,TRBV27,TRBJ1-1,few,TGTGCCAGCAGCCAGGACAGGCTTGAGGCTTGGGGCACTGAAGCTTTCTTT,CASSQDRLEAWGTEAFF
TRBD2,TRBV7-2,TRBJ2-7,.,TGTGCCAGCAATAAGCGGGGCACCGACGAGCAGTACTTC,CASNKRGTDEQYF
TRBD1,TRBV27,TRBJ2-7,.,TGTGCCAGCAGAACCGGGACAGGGTCCTACGAGCAGTACTTC,CASRTGTGSYEQYF
.,TRBV18,TRBJ1-2,.,TGTGCCAGCTCACCACCCAACGGCTATGGCTACACCTTC,CASSPPNGYGYTF